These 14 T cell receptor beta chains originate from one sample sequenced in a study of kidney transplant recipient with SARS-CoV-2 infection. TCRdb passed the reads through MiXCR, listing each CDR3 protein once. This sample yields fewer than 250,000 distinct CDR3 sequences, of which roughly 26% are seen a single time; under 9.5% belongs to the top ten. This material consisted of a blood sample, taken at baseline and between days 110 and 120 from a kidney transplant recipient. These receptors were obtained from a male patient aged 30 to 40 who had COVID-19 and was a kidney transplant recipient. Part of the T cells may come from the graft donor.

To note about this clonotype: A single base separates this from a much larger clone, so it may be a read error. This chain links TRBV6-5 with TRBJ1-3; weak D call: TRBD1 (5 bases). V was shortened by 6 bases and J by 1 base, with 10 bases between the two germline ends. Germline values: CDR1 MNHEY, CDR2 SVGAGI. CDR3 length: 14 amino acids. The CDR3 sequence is CASRTVRSGNTIYF. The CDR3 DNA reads TGTGCCAGCAGGACAGTCAGATCTGGAAACACCATATATTTT.

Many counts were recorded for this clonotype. CDR3 loop: CASSEGDTSWYGYTF. The CDR3 DNA is TGTGCCAGCAGCGAGGGGGACACCAGTTGGTATGGCTACACCTTC. The chain employs TRBV9 and TRBJ1-2; weak D call: TRBD1 (6 bases). Germline-derived CDR1 and CDR2 are SGDLS and YYNGEE. Trimming pared 3 bases from V and 5 bases from J, leaving 17 bases between. The CDR3 spans 15 residues.

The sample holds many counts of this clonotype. In nucleotides, the CDR3 is TGTGCCAGCAGCGGGATCAGTCCCATTTCAGGCTTGACCGGGGAGCTGTTTTTT. Its translation is CASSGISPISGLTGELFF. The chain uses TRBV3-1 and TRBJ2-2; D gene uncertain. Trimming took off 5 bases at V and 5 bases at J, with 24 bases between the two ends. Germline-derived CDR1 and CDR2 are LGHDT and YNNKEL (reference sequence). CDR3 length: 18 residues.

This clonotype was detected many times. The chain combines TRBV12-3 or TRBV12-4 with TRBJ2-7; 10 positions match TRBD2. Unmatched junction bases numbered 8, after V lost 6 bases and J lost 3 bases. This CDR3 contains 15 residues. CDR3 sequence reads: CASRQIAGGLYEQYF. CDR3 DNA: TGTGCCAGCAGACAAATAGCGGGAGGTCTCTACGAGCAGTACTTC.

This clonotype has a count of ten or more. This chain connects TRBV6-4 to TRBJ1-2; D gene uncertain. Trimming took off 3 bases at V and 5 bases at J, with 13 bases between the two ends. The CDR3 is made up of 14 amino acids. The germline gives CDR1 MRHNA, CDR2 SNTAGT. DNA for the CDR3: TGTGCCAGCAGTGATAGACCCGACGGGTATGGCTACACCTTC. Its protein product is CASSDRPDGYGYTF.

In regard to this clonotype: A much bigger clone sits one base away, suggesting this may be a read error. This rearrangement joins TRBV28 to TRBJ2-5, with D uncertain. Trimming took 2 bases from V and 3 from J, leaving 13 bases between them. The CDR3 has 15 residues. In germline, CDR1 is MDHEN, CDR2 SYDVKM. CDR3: CASSLVGVGEETQYF. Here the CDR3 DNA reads TGTGCCAGCAGTTTAGTCGGTGTGGGTGAAGAGACCCAGTACTTC. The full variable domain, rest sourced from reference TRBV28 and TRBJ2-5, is DVKVTQSSRYLVKRTGEKVFLECVQDMDHENMFWYRQDPGLGLRLIYFSYDVKMKEKGDIPEGYSVSREKKERFSLILESASTNQTSMYLCASSLVGVGEETQYFGPGTRLLVL.

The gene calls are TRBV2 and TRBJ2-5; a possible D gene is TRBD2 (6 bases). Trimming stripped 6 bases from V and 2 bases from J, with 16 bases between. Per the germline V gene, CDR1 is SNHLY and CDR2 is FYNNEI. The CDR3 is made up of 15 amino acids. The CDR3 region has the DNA TGTGCCAGCAGCGAGGCGGGACGGGAACAAGAGACCCAGTACTTC. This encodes CASSEAGREQETQYF.

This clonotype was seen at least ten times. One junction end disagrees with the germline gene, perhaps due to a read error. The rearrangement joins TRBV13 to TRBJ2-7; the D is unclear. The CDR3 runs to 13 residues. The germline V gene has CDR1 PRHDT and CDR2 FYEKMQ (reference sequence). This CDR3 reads CASSRSREAARIF. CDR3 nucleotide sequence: TGTGCCAGCAGCCGATCAAGAGAGGCGGCTCGAATCTTC.

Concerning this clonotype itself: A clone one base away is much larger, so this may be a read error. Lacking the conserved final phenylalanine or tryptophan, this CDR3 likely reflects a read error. CDR3 DNA: TGCAGTGCTAGACGGCGGGCGGCGGACACTGAAGCTTTCCTT. Translation gives CSARRRAADTEAFL. The chain links TRBV20-1 to TRBJ1-1, with D hard to call. The V and J ends lost 2 bases and 3 bases respectively, with 13 bases between them. The germline V gene encodes CDR1 DFQATT and CDR2 SNEGSKA (reference sequence). CDR3 length: 14 amino acids.

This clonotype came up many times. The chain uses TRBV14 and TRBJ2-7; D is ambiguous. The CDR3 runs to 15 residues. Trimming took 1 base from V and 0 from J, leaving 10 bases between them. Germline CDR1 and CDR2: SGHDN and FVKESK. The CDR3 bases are TGTGCCAGCAGCCAAGGGGTCAAATACTCCTACGAGCAGTACTTC. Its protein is CASSQGVKYSYEQYF.

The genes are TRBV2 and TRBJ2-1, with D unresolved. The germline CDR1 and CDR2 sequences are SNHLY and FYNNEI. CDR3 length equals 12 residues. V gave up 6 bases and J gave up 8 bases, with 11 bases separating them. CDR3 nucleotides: TGTGCCAGCAGGGAGTACCTCGATGAGCAGTTCTTC. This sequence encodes CASREYLDEQFF.

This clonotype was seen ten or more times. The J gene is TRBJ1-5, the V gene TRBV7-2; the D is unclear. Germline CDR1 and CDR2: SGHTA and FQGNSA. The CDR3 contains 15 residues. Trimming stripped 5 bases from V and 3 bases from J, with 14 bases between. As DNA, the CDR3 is TGTGCCAGCAGCCCCTTATGGGATCACAATCAGCCCCAGCATTTT. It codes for CASSPLWDHNQPQHF.

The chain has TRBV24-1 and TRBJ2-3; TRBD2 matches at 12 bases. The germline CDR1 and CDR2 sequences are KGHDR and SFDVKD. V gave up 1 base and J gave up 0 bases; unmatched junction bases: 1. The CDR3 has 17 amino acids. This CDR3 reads CATSDLTSGRSTDTQYF. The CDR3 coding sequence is TGTGCCACCAGTGATTTAACTAGCGGGAGGAGCACAGATACGCAGTATTTT.

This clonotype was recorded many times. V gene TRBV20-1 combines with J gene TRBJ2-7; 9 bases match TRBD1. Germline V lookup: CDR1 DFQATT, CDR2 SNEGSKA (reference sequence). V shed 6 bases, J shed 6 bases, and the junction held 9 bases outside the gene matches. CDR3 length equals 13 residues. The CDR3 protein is CSANGDRASEQYF. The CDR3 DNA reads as TGCAGTGCAAACGGGGACAGGGCGTCCGAGCAGTACTTC.